One sample yielded the 10 T cell receptor beta chains listed below, sequenced in a study of T-cell reconstitution after alpha-beta-depleted transplantation in children. Preparation of the TCRbeta library was carried out with unique molecular identifiers. Using its own MiXCR run on the PCR reads, TCRdb lists one record per CDR3 protein. The data contain roughly 110,000 distinct CDR3 sequences, 10% to 13% of them singletons. The source was PBMCs, collected before TCRalphabeta/CD19-depleted stem cell transplant. The receptors derive from a boy between 2 and 10 years old with acute lymphoblastic leukemia, due to receive a stem cell transplant.

The chain uses TRBV9 and TRBJ2-1, with 13 bases matching TRBD2. Losses at the gene ends were 3 bases for V and 4 bases for J; bases not matched to a gene: 4. From germline, CDR1 is SGDLS and CDR2 YYNGEE. The CDR3 has 16 residues. In DNA, the CDR3 is TGTGCCAGCAGCGCTCCGGGACTAGCGGGGTACAATGAGCAGTTCTTC. It encodes CASSAPGLAGYNEQFF.

A note on this clonotype: An end of the junction differs from the germline gene, which may be a read error. CDR3: CAISSRAGRSYNEKFF. The CDR3 DNA is TGTGCCATCAGTAGCCGAGCGGGACGGTCCTACAATGAGAAGTTCTTC. This chain links TRBV10-3 with TRBJ2-1, with 7 bases fitting TRBD2. Germline lookup yields CDR1 ENHRY and CDR2 SYGVKD. CDR3 length: 16 residues.

This clonotype occurred a few times. The CDR3 region has the DNA TGTGCCAGCAGCGGTCACTCGGCGGGAGTGGAGCTGTTTTTT. Encoded protein: CASSGHSAGVELFF. V gene TRBV7-9 combines with J gene TRBJ2-2; 7 bases fit TRBD2. There are 14 residues in the CDR3. From germline, CDR1 is SEHNR and CDR2 FQNEAQ (reference sequence). J lost 10 bases, V lost 5 bases, and 10 bases had no gene match.

This clonotype occurred many times. The genes are TRBV12-3 or TRBV12-4 and TRBJ2-7; 7 bases align to TRBD1. With 6 bases clipped from V and 2 bases from J, the junction kept 4 bases outside the gene matches. The CDR3 extends over 13 amino acids. CDR3 protein: CASRLQGTYEQYF. CDR3 sequence (DNA): TGTGCCAGCAGGCTACAGGGGACCTACGAGCAGTACTTC.

This clonotype appeared a few times. The chain couples TRBV9 to TRBJ2-7, with a possible D match to TRBD1 (7 bases). CDR1 is SGDLS and CDR2 is YYNGEE in the germline V gene. The CDR3 length is 15 residues. The V end lost 0 bases, the J end lost 3 bases, and 13 bases lay between the germline ends. In nucleotides, the CDR3 is TGTGCCAGCAGCGTAGCGGCAGGGGGGAACTACGAGCAGTACTTC. It yields the protein CASSVAAGGNYEQYF.

V is TRBV7-8 and J is TRBJ2-3; possibly TRBD1 for D (5 bases). The CDR3 extends over 18 amino acids. From germline, CDR1 is SGHVS and CDR2 FQNEAQ. Trimming took off 7 bases at V and 0 bases at J, with 23 bases between the two ends. The chain's CDR3 is CASTPGRKLYSSTDTQYF. CDR3 DNA: TGTGCCAGCACCCCAGGGCGGAAATTATATTCTAGCACAGATACGCAGTATTTT. The variable domain in full, completed from reference TRBV7-8 and TRBJ2-3, reads GAGVSQSPRYKVAKRGQDVALRCDPISGHVSLFWYQQALGQGPEFLTYFQNEAQLDKSGLPSDRFFAERPEGSVSTLKIQRTQQEDSAVYLCASTPGRKLYSSTDTQYFGPGTRLTVL.

This clonotype was picked up many times. This chain uses TRBV12-3 or TRBV12-4 with TRBJ2-7; no firm D call. The ends were cut back, 5 bases at V and 2 bases at J, with 16 bases in the middle. The CDR3 has 15 residues. This CDR3 is CASSPTGRRPYEQYF. As DNA, the CDR3 is TGTGCCAGCAGTCCTACTGGACGGAGACCCTACGAGCAGTACTTC.

This chain connects TRBV6-1 to TRBJ2-5, with D tentatively TRBD2 (6 bases). V dropped 6 bases and J dropped 6 bases, with 14 bases sitting between them. The CDR3 consists of 13 residues. CDR1 is MNHNS and CDR2 is SASEGT in the germline V gene. The CDR3 region has the DNA TGTGCCAGCAGAATGAATAGCGGCCAGACCCAGTACTTC. Amino acid sequence: CASRMNSGQTQYF.

This clonotype was recorded a few times. The V and J genes are TRBV28 and TRBJ1-1; D gene unclear. V was trimmed by 7 bases and J by 5 bases, leaving 8 bases between them. Germline assignment: CDR1 MDHEN and CDR2 SYDVKM. The CDR3 loop spans 11 amino acids. The CDR3 DNA is TGTGCCAGCACCTCTGGTACTGAAGCTTTCTTT. It encodes CASTSGTEAFF.

This clonotype was counted a few times. This chain connects TRBV6-1 to TRBJ2-3, with 7 bases lining up with TRBD2. The CDR3 covers 16 residues. J lost 4 bases, V lost 2 bases, and 9 bases had no gene match. Germline V lookup: CDR1 MNHNS, CDR2 SASEGT. In DNA, the CDR3 is TGTGCCAGCAGTGAATCTGGGGGAGGGGCCCCAGATACGCAGTATTTT. Residues: CASSESGGGAPDTQYF.